This T cell receptor (beta chain) was sequenced for a study of technical replicates of blood from a handful of donors (dated by TCRdb to about 2017). The receptor library was made with the immunoSEQ multiplex PCR assay. In its TCRdb copy, this immuneACCESS table keeps in-frame sequences only and misses some clones. Where compared with another copy, unresolved V genes explain less than half of these, and the others have no known cause. The sample profile shows approximately 81,000 clones; roughly 95% of them were found once. Of the sample, 0.35% to 0.45% falls within the top ten clones. A note on this clone: Its antigen remains unidentified. No per-base quality is available; no much larger clone lies one base away.

Sequencing input: T cells isolated from PBMCs. The source of this sequence is a human donor in good health.

This receptor carries the CDR3 CASSEGGSGNTIYF. The DNA is as follows: TGTGCCAGCAGCGAAGGGGGTAGCGGAAACACCATATATTTT. Rearrangement joined TRBV5-4 to TRBJ1-3; TRBD1 could be the D gene, as 6 bases match. Trimming removed 4 bases from V and 4 bases from J, leaving 12 bases between the germline ends. Sequences SGHNT (CDR1) and YYREEE (CDR2) are obtained from the germline V gene (reference sequence). Including cysteine and phenylalanine, the CDR3 has 14 amino acids. Only CDR3 DNA remains: 42 bases, in frame from the first base.